This T cell receptor beta chain was obtained from a study of vaccination and CD4 T cells after COVID-19. Whole-study results and caveats: Convalescent patients' median share of reactive clones seen only post-vaccination was approximately 85%.

This clonotype is classed as medium-sized (0.01 to 0.1%). Antigen unknown. Per the germline V gene, CDR1 is SGHTA and CDR2 is FQGTGA. The CDR3 is 15 amino acids. V shed 1 base and J shed 6 bases, with 15 bases lying between them. Once obtained from cultured CD4+ T cells, the DNA was sequenced using the Oncomine TCR Beta short-read assay. TCRdb used MiXCR to reprocess the PCR reads, holding one entry per CDR3 protein. This sample has 3,000 to 4,000 distinct CDR3 sequences, with around a fifth found just once. Treatment given: roughly ten-day PBMC culture with coronavirus spike peptide pools or control peptides (ViraFEST assay). Peptide pool stimulation in ViraFEST expanded antigen-specific T cells, whose TCRs were then sequenced. Every well contained under 2.5 million PBMCs, which were grown with 10 IU/ml IL-2 and 10 ug/ml peptide pools.

The chain has TRBV7-3 and TRBJ1-1; the D gene is possibly TRBD1 (6 bases). This receptor was identified in a human donor who had recovered from COVID-19. Sequencing used CD4+ T cells from blood, cultured in vitro. The CDR3 spells CASSLSSGVGAEAFF. CDR3 in DNA: TGTGCCAGCAGCTTAAGTTCAGGGGTAGGGGCTGAAGCTTTCTTT. Full variable domain (missing parts from reference TRBV7-3 and TRBJ1-1): GAGVSQTPSNKVTEKGKYVELRCDPISGHTALYWYRQSLGQGPEFLIYFQGTGAADDSGLPNDRFFAVRPEGSVSTLKIQRTERGDSAVYLCASSLSSGVGAEAFFGQGTRLTVV.